This TCR beta chain was documented in a study of regulatory T cells in long-lasting Graves disease. Study outcomes and limitations: Persistent disease samples used TRBV28, TRBJ1-2 and TRBJ2-5 preferentially. Tissue studied was limited to peripheral blood, excluding thyroid tissue.

Investigators prepared the TCR beta libraries by applying iRepertoire HTBI primers and Arm-PCR of CDR3 regions. TCRdb called the multiplex PCR reads again in MiXCR, with one record for every CDR3 protein. The top ten clones hold roughly 40% of a sample with about 300,000 distinct CDR3 sequences, approximately 20% of them seen once. CDR3 length: 16 residues. The ends lost 3 bases at V and 6 bases at J; junction bases unmatched: 7. Time point specified: newly diagnosed GD, antithyroid drugs for less than 3 months. PBMCs were the source of the RNA used for TCR sequencing. From an endocrinology department in Xi'an, China, came the patients. This clonotype was recorded many times. What it recognizes is unknown.

This specimen consisted of peripheral blood mononuclear cells (PBMCs), obtained at new diagnosis, from a patient treated with antithyroid drugs. The sequence derives from a female donor with Graves disease. V usage is TRBV12-3 or TRBV12-4 and J usage is TRBJ2-2; 10 bases fit TRBD2. The CDR3 sequence: CASSFFSGRPAGELFF. The DNA of the CDR3 is TGTGCCAGCAGTTTTTTTAGCGGGAGGCCCGCCGGGGAGCTGTTTTTT.